This T cell receptor (beta chain) was observed in a study of blood T cell repertoires in COVID-19. Assay used: immunoSEQ multiplex PCR; TCRdb lists only in-frame clones, some missing. The table has about 260,000 clones, about 87% seen once. Sample: peripheral blood. The sequence was collected from a woman aged 60 to 75 with COVID-19, enrolled during active disease.

The CDR3 loop reads CASSLRQTMNTEAFF. CDR3 DNA: TGTGCCAGCAGCTTAAGGCAGACAATGAACACTGAAGCTTTCTTT. The chain couples TRBV7-3 to TRBJ1-1; D uncertain. Trimming stripped 1 base from V and 0 bases from J, with 9 bases between. In germline, CDR1 is SGHTA, CDR2 FQGTGA. The CDR3 consists of 15 residues.